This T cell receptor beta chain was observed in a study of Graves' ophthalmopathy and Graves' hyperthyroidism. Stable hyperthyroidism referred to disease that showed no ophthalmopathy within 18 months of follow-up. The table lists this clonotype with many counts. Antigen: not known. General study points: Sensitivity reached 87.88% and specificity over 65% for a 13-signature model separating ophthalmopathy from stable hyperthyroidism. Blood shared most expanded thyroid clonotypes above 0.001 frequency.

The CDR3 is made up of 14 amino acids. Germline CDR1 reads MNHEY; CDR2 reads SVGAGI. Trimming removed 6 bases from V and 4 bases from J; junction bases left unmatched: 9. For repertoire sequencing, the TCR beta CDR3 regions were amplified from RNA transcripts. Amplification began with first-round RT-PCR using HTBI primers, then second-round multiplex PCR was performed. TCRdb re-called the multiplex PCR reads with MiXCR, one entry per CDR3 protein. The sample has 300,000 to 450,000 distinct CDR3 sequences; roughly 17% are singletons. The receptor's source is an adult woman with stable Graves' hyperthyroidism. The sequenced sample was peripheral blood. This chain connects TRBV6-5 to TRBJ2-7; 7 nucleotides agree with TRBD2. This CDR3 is CASSGTTGGYEQYF. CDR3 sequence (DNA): TGTGCCAGCAGCGGGACTACCGGGGGATACGAGCAGTACTTC.